This T cell receptor (beta chain) was sequenced in a study of T cells in Graves' hyperthyroidism and ophthalmopathy. Study overall: At initial diagnosis, before any treatment had begun, peripheral blood was obtained.

TCR beta CDR3 regions were amplified from RNA. A set of HTBI primers served as the primers for a first-round RT-PCR of the TCR CDR3. Via MiXCR, TCRdb re-called the multiplex PCR reads, giving one row per CDR3 protein. The repertoire includes around 500,000 distinct CDR3 sequences, about an eighth of them detected once, and about a sixth sits in the top ten. Germline values: CDR1 DFQATT, CDR2 SNEGSKA (reference sequence). V lost 3 bases and J lost 0, with 12 bases in between. The CDR3 has 14 residues. Orbital computed tomography, thyroid ultrasound, serum thyroxine and TRAb, and clinical symptoms together informed the diagnoses. This clonotype showed up many times.

The clonotype comes from a woman under 30 with Graves' hyperthyroidism. Specimen: blood. The chain recombines TRBV20-1 with TRBJ2-7; D remains unclear. CDR3 sequence reads: CSARPLIPSYEQYF. CDR3 sequence (DNA): TGCAGTGCTAGGCCGCTGATCCCCTCCTACGAGCAGTACTTC.